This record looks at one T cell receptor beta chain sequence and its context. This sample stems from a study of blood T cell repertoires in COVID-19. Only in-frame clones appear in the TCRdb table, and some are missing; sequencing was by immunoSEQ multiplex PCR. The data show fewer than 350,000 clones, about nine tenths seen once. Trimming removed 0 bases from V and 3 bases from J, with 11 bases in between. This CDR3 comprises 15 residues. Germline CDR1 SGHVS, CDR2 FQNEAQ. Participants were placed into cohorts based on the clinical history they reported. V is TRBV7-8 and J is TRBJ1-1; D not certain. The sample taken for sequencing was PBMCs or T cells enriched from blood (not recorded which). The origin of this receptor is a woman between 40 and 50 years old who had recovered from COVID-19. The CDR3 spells CASSLAHRGDTEAFF. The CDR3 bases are TGTGCCAGCAGCTTAGCGCACCGGGGAGACACTGAAGCTTTCTTT.